The 12 T cell receptor beta chains below all came from one sample that was sequenced in a study of identical twins. TCRdb re-called the 5' RACE reads through MiXCR, storing one row per CDR3 protein. The sample gives roughly 1.6 million distinct CDR3 sequences, 25% to 35% of which show up once; about 0.25% is in the top ten. Material: cord blood. The origin of the receptors is a newborn girl in good health.

In its sample, this clonotype was seen a few times. The CDR3 DNA sequence: TGTGCCAGCAGTTTGCTCCCCCCCAATGGGGGGGAGAGGGGCTACACCTTC. It yields the protein CASSLLPPNGGERGYTF. The genes are TRBV28 and TRBJ1-2, with D maybe TRBD1 (5 bases). CDR3 length: 17 amino acids. V was clipped by 3 bases and J by 8 bases, with 25 bases between them. Germline V CDR1 and CDR2: MDHEN, SYDVKM.

This clonotype came up a few times. The chain links TRBV20-1 to TRBJ2-1; no clear D gene. In germline, CDR1 is DFQATT, CDR2 SNEGSKA (reference sequence). Trimming removed 4 bases from V and 0 bases from J, with 10 bases in between. The CDR3 is made up of 14 amino acids. CDR3: CSATEVSSYNEQFF. The CDR3 DNA follows: TGCAGTGCTACTGAGGTGAGCTCCTACAATGAGCAGTTCTTC.

Points on this clonotype: The conserved closing phenylalanine or tryptophan is absent in this CDR3, likely reflecting a read error. This sequence joins TRBV5-1 and TRBJ2-5, with 13 nucleotides matching TRBD2. Losses at the gene ends were 0 bases for V and 4 bases for J; bases not matched to a gene: 0. CDR3 length equals 15 residues. The germline gives CDR1 SGHRS, CDR2 YFSETQ. This chain's CDR3 is CASSLGLAGGETQYV. The CDR3 DNA reads TGCGCCAGCAGCTTGGGACTAGCGGGGGGAGAGACCCAGTACGTC.

This clonotype was counted only a few times. The V gene is TRBV6-1, the J gene TRBJ2-7; D remains ambiguous. Trimming shortened V by 3 bases and J by 7 bases, and 7 bases separated the two germline ends. The germline V gene has CDR1 MNHNS and CDR2 SASEGT. The length of the CDR3 is 11 residues. The CDR3 DNA is TGTGCCAGCAGTGACGTGAGGGAGCAGTACTTC. It translates to CASSDVREQYF.

The chain recombines TRBV12-3 or TRBV12-4 with TRBJ2-7; TRBD2 aligns across 15 bases. The J call may be in error: the DNA end matches TRBJ2-5 better. The CDR3 totals 16 residues. The CDR3 spells CASSRTSGGARETQYF. The CDR3 bases are TGTGCCAGCAGCCGGACTAGCGGGGGGGCCAGAGAGACCCAGTACTTC.

This clonotype was found a few times. This chain links TRBV13 with TRBJ2-7; D call uncertain. With 0 bases removed from V and 3 bases from J, the gap between germline ends came to 12 bases. Germline V lookup: CDR1 PRHDT, CDR2 FYEKMQ (reference sequence). The CDR3 runs 15 residues. DNA for the CDR3: TGTGCCAGCAGCTTAGGGGACCGAACCTACTACGAGCAGTACTTC. As protein: CASSLGDRTYYEQYF.

This sequence joins TRBV7-9 and TRBJ2-3, with D uncertain. With 3 bases removed from V and 2 bases from J, the gap between germline ends came to 12 bases. Germline V gives CDR1 SEHNR, CDR2 FQNEAQ (reference sequence). CDR3 length equals 15 residues. The CDR3 spells CASSFDGGATDTQYF. In DNA form, the CDR3 reads TGTGCCAGCAGCTTCGACGGCGGCGCCACAGATACGCAGTATTTT.

Here the CDR3 DNA reads TGCGCCAGCAGCCTCGGGACAGGGGCTGAAAAACTGTTTTTT. Translated, it gives CASSLGTGAEKLFF. This chain links TRBV5-1 with TRBJ1-4; 10 bases are a match to TRBD1. With 4 bases clipped from V and 7 bases from J, the junction kept 4 bases outside the gene matches. Germline V gene lookup returns CDR1 SGHRS and CDR2 YFSETQ. This CDR3 contains 14 residues.

The V gene is TRBV2, the J gene TRBJ2-1; TRBD2 might be the D (7 bases). V was trimmed by 7 bases and J by 12 bases, leaving 19 bases between them. Germline-derived CDR1 and CDR2 are SNHLY and FYNNEI. The CDR3 has 13 amino acids. The DNA of the CDR3 is TGTGCCAGCACTGGGGGGGCCTCAATATCGCAGTTCTTC. Translating it yields CASTGGASISQFF.

The V gene is TRBV6-6, the J gene TRBJ2-5; D remains ambiguous. CDR1 and CDR2 (germline): MNHNY, SVGAGI (reference sequence). Trimming left V 5 bases short and J 5 bases short, with 9 bases between. The CDR3 sequence is 12 residues long. CDR3 protein: CASSHRRETQYF. The CDR3 DNA sequence: TGTGCCAGCAGTCACAGAAGGGAGACCCAGTACTTC.

This rearrangement joins TRBV2 to TRBJ1-2; the D gene is possibly TRBD1 (5 bases). The CDR3 is made up of 15 amino acids. Per the germline V gene, CDR1 is SNHLY and CDR2 is FYNNEI. The V and J ends lost 8 bases and 2 bases respectively, with 18 bases between them. This CDR3 reads CASHPGGVPNYGYTF. The DNA of the CDR3 is TGTGCCAGCCATCCCGGGGGAGTCCCAAACTATGGCTACACCTTC. The full variable domain, completed using reference TRBV2 and TRBJ1-2, is EPEVTQTPSHQVTQMGQEVILRCVPISNHLYFYWYRQILGQKVEFLVSFYNNEISEKSEIFDDQFSVERPDGSNFTLKIRSTKLEDSAMYFCASHPGGVPNYGYTFGSGTRLTVV.

This clonotype was detected ten times or more. The DNA for the CDR3 is TGTGCCAGCGCACCCGGACTAGCCAAAAACATTCAGTACTTC. Translated: CASAPGLAKNIQYF. The chain recombines TRBV7-8 with TRBJ2-4; TRBD2 might be the D (5 bases). Germline lookup yields CDR1 SGHVS and CDR2 FQNEAQ. The ends were cut back, 8 bases at V and 0 bases at J, with 11 bases in the middle. This CDR3 comprises 14 residues. Full variable domain (outside the CDR3, taken from reference TRBV7-8 and TRBJ2-4): GAGVSQSPRYKVAKRGQDVALRCDPISGHVSLFWYQQALGQGPEFLTYFQNEAQLDKSGLPSDRFFAERPEGSVSTLKIQRTQQEDSAVYLCASAPGLAKNIQYFGAGTRLSVL.